These 3 T cell receptor beta chains were sequenced from one sample in a study of T cells in Graves' hyperthyroidism and ophthalmopathy. Amplified regions were TCR beta CDR3 sequences from RNA transcripts. Carried out on the TCR CDR3, a first-round RT-PCR used the HTBI primer set. A single record per CDR3 protein comes from TCRdb applying MiXCR to the multiplex PCR reads. Of hundreds of thousands of distinct CDR3 sequences listed, 12% to 15% are singletons. The sequencing input was blood. The receptors shown here come from a woman aged 40 to 49 with Graves' ophthalmopathy.

In its sample, this clonotype was seen many times. This chain connects TRBV28 to TRBJ2-7, with a weak D call TRBD2 (6 bases). V was shortened by 5 bases and J by 4 bases, with 9 bases between the two germline ends. The CDR3 has 12 amino acids. The germline CDR1 and CDR2 sequences are MDHEN and SYDVKM. CDR3 sequence (DNA): TGTGCCAGCAGTCCGGGACTTTACGAGCAGTACTTC. Its protein product is CASSPGLYEQYF.

This clonotype was detected many times. The CDR3 spells CASSPTGLAASTDTQYF. The CDR3 DNA follows: TGTGCCAGCAGTCCAACCGGACTAGCGGCTAGCACAGATACGCAGTATTTT. This rearrangement joins TRBV28 to TRBJ2-3; 10 positions match TRBD2. Germline V gene data show CDR1 as MDHEN and CDR2 as SYDVKM. The CDR3 length is 17 residues. Unmatched junction bases numbered 8, after V lost 5 bases and J lost 0 bases.

This clonotype was observed a handful of times. This chain uses TRBV14 with TRBJ2-7; 7 bases fit TRBD1. Unmatched junction bases numbered 8, after V lost 1 base and J lost 2 bases. Germline V CDR1 and CDR2: SGHDN, FVKESK. This CDR3 has 16 amino acids. CDR3: CASSQALGTVTYEQYF. The CDR3 nucleotides are TGTGCCAGCAGCCAAGCTCTAGGGACAGTTACCTACGAGCAGTACTTC.